These 24 T cell receptor beta chains were sequenced from one sample in a study of regulatory T cells in long-lasting Graves disease. CDR3 regions were amplified by Arm-PCR using iRepertoire HTBI primers to build TCR beta libraries. TCRdb re-derived calls from the multiplex PCR reads in MiXCR, one entry per CDR3 protein. The sample lists hundreds of thousands of distinct CDR3 sequences; about 14% were seen once. The time point here: newly diagnosed GD, antithyroid drugs for less than 3 months. PBMCs were the source of the RNA used for TCR sequencing. Sample: peripheral blood mononuclear cells (PBMCs), taken at new diagnosis, from a patient treated with antithyroid drugs. Receptor source: a female donor with Graves disease.

This clonotype has just a few counts. The chain has TRBV6-2 or TRBV6-3 and TRBJ2-5; tentatively, D is TRBD1 (6 bases). The ends were cut back, 6 bases at V and 6 bases at J, with 17 bases in the middle. Germline lookup yields CDR1 MNHEY and CDR2 SVGEGT. The CDR3 loop spans 14 amino acids. The CDR3 DNA reads as TGTGCCAGCAGACCCGGACAGTTGGGAAAGACCCAGTACTTC. Translated: CASRPGQLGKTQYF.

On this clonotype: This could be a read error, since a much larger clone is one nucleotide away. The chain employs TRBV7-2 and TRBJ1-1; TRBD1 agrees at 8 bases. Germline trimming cut 4 bases from V and 7 bases from J; bases unmatched to any gene: 8. The CDR3 runs 14 residues. Germline V gene data show CDR1 as SGHTA and CDR2 as FQGNSA. In nucleotides, the CDR3 is TGTGCCAGCAGCTCCAGGGGGCGATGGGGTGAAGCTTTCTTT. Amino acids: CASSSRGRWGEAFF.

This clonotype was counted only a few times. The V gene is TRBV7-9, the J gene TRBJ2-2; the D is unclear. The V end lost 3 bases, the J end lost 4 bases, and 15 bases lay between the germline ends. Per germline, CDR1 SEHNR and CDR2 FQNEAQ (reference sequence). The CDR3 consists of 16 residues. The CDR3 loop is CASSLMTRSSTGELFF. In DNA, the CDR3 is TGTGCCAGCAGCTTGATGACACGGTCGAGCACCGGGGAGCTGTTTTTT.

The chain links TRBV4-1 to TRBJ2-3; D remains ambiguous. The V gene's germline CDR1 is MGHRA and CDR2 YSYEKL. V dropped 4 bases and J dropped 4 bases, with 9 bases sitting between them. This CDR3 is built from 13 residues. CDR3 sequence: CASSPTAADTQYF. The CDR3 coding sequence is TGCGCCAGCAGCCCCACTGCCGCAGATACGCAGTATTTT.

This clonotype was seen many times. The chain has TRBV2 and TRBJ1-5; no definite D call. Germline V gene lookup returns CDR1 SNHLY and CDR2 FYNNEI. This CDR3 region has 13 residues. The V end lost 1 base, the J end lost 3 bases, and 4 bases lay between the germline ends. The DNA for the CDR3 is TGTGCCAGCAGTGAAGGAGTCAATCAGCCCCAGCATTTT. This encodes CASSEGVNQPQHF. Together with reference TRBV2 and TRBJ1-5, the CDR3 gives the full variable domain: EPEVTQTPSHQVTQMGQEVILRCVPISNHLYFYWYRQILGQKVEFLVSFYNNEISEKSEIFDDQFSVERPDGSNFTLKIRSTKLEDSAMYFCASSEGVNQPQHFGDGTRLSIL.

This clonotype occurred a few times. The chain carries TRBV2 and TRBJ2-5; the D gene could be TRBD1 or TRBD2 (5 bases each). Looked up from germline, CDR1 is SNHLY and CDR2 is FYNNEI. CDR3 length equals 10 residues. V gave up 8 bases and J gave up 10 bases, with 11 bases separating them. In DNA form, the CDR3 reads TGTGCCAGCCGGGGACGCGGCCAGTACTTC. The encoded protein is CASRGRGQYF.

This clonotype was counted at least ten times. V usage is TRBV11-2 and J usage is TRBJ2-7; D possibly matches TRBD1 or TRBD2 (6 bases each). V was shortened by 3 bases and J by 3 bases, with 24 bases between the two germline ends. The length of the CDR3 is 18 residues. In germline, CDR1 is SGHAT, CDR2 FQNNGV. CDR3 sequence: CASSFHDGGRTLIYEQYF. CDR3 in DNA: TGTGCCAGCAGCTTCCATGACGGGGGCCGAACTCTAATCTACGAGCAGTACTTC.

This clonotype was seen a few times. The chain combines TRBV7-3 with TRBJ1-5; D uncertain. V lost 6 bases to trimming and J lost 0 bases, with 15 bases between them. The germline gives CDR1 SGHTA, CDR2 FQGTGA. The CDR3 consists of 16 residues. The chain's CDR3 is CASRFSREYSNQPQHF. CDR3 nucleotides: TGTGCCAGCAGATTTAGCCGGGAATATAGCAATCAGCCCCAGCATTTT.

CDR3 region: CASSQMRGREQYF. CDR3 nucleotide sequence: TGCGCCAGCAGCCAGATGCGGGGAAGGGAGCAGTACTTC. The chain has TRBV4-3 and TRBJ2-7; possibly TRBD2 for D (6 bases). This CDR3 spans 13 amino acids. The ends were cut back, 3 bases at V and 7 bases at J, with 13 bases in the middle. Per germline, CDR1 LGHNA and CDR2 YSLEER.

Ten or more counts support this clonotype. The chain links TRBV7-9 to TRBJ1-2; D might be TRBD1 (6 bases). Germline CDR1 and CDR2: SEHNR and FQNEAQ (reference sequence). The CDR3 is 15 residues long. The V end was cut by 1 base, the J end by 0 bases, with 9 bases between. The CDR3 nucleotides are TGTGCCAGCAGCTTAGGGACAGCTACTAACTATGGCTACACCTTC. This encodes CASSLGTATNYGYTF.

This clonotype appeared many times. This chain connects TRBV27 to TRBJ1-5; D is ambiguous. Trimming left V 5 bases short and J 9 bases short, with 20 bases between. The CDR3 has 15 amino acids. CDR1 is MNHEY and CDR2 is SMNVEV in the germline V gene (reference sequence). The CDR3 spells CASSQTTDGLRPQHF. The CDR3 bases are TGTGCCAGCAGTCAGACTACCGACGGGCTGAGGCCCCAGCATTTT.

The V call is TRBV6-2 or TRBV6-3, the J call TRBJ2-7; D gene ambiguous. Trimming left V 0 bases short and J 5 bases short, with 5 bases between. This CDR3 has 12 amino acids. Germline V gene data show CDR1 as MNHEY and CDR2 as SVGEGT. This CDR3 reads CASSYSWDEQYF. CDR3 coding DNA: TGTGCCAGCAGTTACTCTTGGGACGAGCAGTACTTC.

The chain carries TRBV4-3 and TRBJ2-1; D call uncertain. The CDR3 runs 16 residues. Deletions cut 0 bases from V and 5 bases from J, with 14 bases between. CDR1 is LGHNA, CDR2 YSLEER, per germline. The CDR3 region is CASSQEWFGGDNEQFF. CDR3 DNA: TGCGCCAGCAGCCAAGAGTGGTTTGGCGGCGACAATGAGCAGTTCTTC.

The sample holds many counts of this clonotype. The rearrangement uses TRBV28 and TRBJ2-7; D may be TRBD1 (5 bases). Deletions cut 6 bases from V and 7 bases from J, with 10 bases between. CDR1 is MDHEN, CDR2 SYDVKM, per germline. This CDR3 contains 11 residues. The CDR3 DNA is TGTGCCAGCAGCCGAAAGGGGGAGCAGTACTTC. Translated: CASSRKGEQYF.

This clonotype was counted many times. The chain links TRBV5-4 to TRBJ1-6; the D is unclear. This CDR3 contains 15 residues. The germline V and J ends were trimmed by 0 bases and 10 bases, with 14 bases remaining between them. Germline-derived CDR1 and CDR2 are SGHNT and YYREEE (reference sequence). The CDR3 nucleotides read TGTGCCAGCAGCTTGGACGGAGGCCTGGGGTCACCCCTCCACTTT. It codes for CASSLDGGLGSPLHF.

This clonotype was found many times. The J gene is TRBJ2-5, the V gene TRBV6-1; 8 nucleotides agree with TRBD2. The V gene end was trimmed by 8 bases and the J gene end by 2 bases; junction bases not matched to a gene: 7. CDR1 is MNHNS, CDR2 SASEGT, per germline. The CDR3 has 14 residues. CDR3 coding DNA: TGTGCCAGCGAGATCGGGGGGGAGCAAGAGACCCAGTACTTC. It specifies CASEIGGEQETQYF.

This clonotype came up many times. The chain combines TRBV6-5 with TRBJ2-7; D is perhaps TRBD2 (7 bases). Germline V gives CDR1 MNHEY, CDR2 SVGAGI. The length of the CDR3 is 15 residues. Trimming left V 1 base short and J 0 bases short, with 10 bases between. The CDR3 DNA reads TGTGCCAGCAGTTACTGGGGGGGCCACTCCTACGAGCAGTACTTC. It is translated as CASSYWGGHSYEQYF.

The chain uses TRBV29-1 and TRBJ2-5; tentatively, D is TRBD1 (7 bases). Deletions cut 3 bases from V and 5 bases from J, with 19 bases between. The CDR3 length is 15 residues. The germline gives CDR1 SQVTM, CDR2 ANQGSEA. The CDR3 DNA reads as TGCAGCGTTGACGAAACCCGGACAGGAGGGGAGACCCAGTACTTC. It is translated as CSVDETRTGGETQYF.

This clonotype has a count of ten or more. V usage is TRBV20-1 and J usage is TRBJ2-7; 16 nucleotides align to TRBD2. V shed 5 bases and J 6 bases; nucleotides not matched to a gene: 7. Germline V gene lookup returns CDR1 DFQATT and CDR2 SNEGSKA (reference sequence). The CDR3 has 15 residues. The CDR3, as DNA: TGCAGTGCTCAGGGACTAGCGGGGGGGAGTGCCGAGCAGTACTTC. This sequence encodes CSAQGLAGGSAEQYF.

At least ten counts were recorded for this clonotype. V usage is TRBV3-1 and J usage is TRBJ2-3, with D possibly matching TRBD2 (6 bases). The CDR3 length is 18 residues. Germline values: CDR1 LGHDT, CDR2 YNNKEL (reference sequence). Trimming removed 4 bases from V and 0 bases from J, with 20 bases in between. The CDR3, as DNA: TGTGCCAGCAGCCCCACATCGATCCCGGGAGCTAGCACAGATACGCAGTATTTT. Its translation: CASSPTSIPGASTDTQYF.

This chain connects TRBV20-1 to TRBJ2-3; 7 bases agree with TRBD1. V shed 8 bases and J 2 bases; nucleotides not matched to a gene: 4. In germline, CDR1 is DFQATT, CDR2 SNEGSKA (reference sequence). The CDR3 extends over 12 amino acids. CDR3 DNA: TGCAGTTCAGGGGGAGACACAGATACGCAGTATTTT. This sequence encodes CSSGGDTDTQYF.

This clonotype was counted at least ten times. The rearrangement joins TRBV7-2 to TRBJ2-3; 7 bases line up with TRBD2. Per the germline V gene, CDR1 is SGHTA and CDR2 is FQGNSA. After removal of 6 bases from V and 3 bases from J, the junction contained 6 bases not matched to a gene. The CDR3 has 14 amino acids. CDR3 residues: CASRTGGGTDTQYF. In nucleotides, the CDR3 is TGTGCCAGCAGGACCGGGGGAGGGACAGATACGCAGTATTTT. Drawing the rest from reference TRBV7-2 and TRBJ2-3, the complete variable domain is GAGVSQSPSNKVTEKGKDVELRCDPISGHTALYWYRQSLGQGLEFLIYFQGNSAPDKSGLPSDRFSAERTGGSVSTLTIQRTQQEDSAVYLCASRTGGGTDTQYFGPGTRLTVL.

This clonotype came up many times. This chain links TRBV4-1 with TRBJ2-5; unclear D gene. Trimming cost V 1 base and J 1 base, with 13 bases left between them. The germline V gene has CDR1 MGHRA and CDR2 YSYEKL. CDR3 length: 16 amino acids. CDR3 DNA: TGCGCCAGCAGCCAAGGAATGGGCCTCCTCCAAGAGACCCAGTACTTC. Translated: CASSQGMGLLQETQYF.

This sequence joins TRBV5-1 and TRBJ1-5; perhaps TRBD1 as D (6 bases). Germline V gene data show CDR1 as SGHRS and CDR2 as YFSETQ. The CDR3 totals 14 residues. The germline V and J ends were trimmed by 4 bases and 5 bases, with 13 bases remaining between them. CDR3 loop: CASSPLGGDQPQHF. The CDR3 nucleotides are TGCGCCAGCAGCCCCTTGGGGGGCGATCAGCCCCAGCATTTT.